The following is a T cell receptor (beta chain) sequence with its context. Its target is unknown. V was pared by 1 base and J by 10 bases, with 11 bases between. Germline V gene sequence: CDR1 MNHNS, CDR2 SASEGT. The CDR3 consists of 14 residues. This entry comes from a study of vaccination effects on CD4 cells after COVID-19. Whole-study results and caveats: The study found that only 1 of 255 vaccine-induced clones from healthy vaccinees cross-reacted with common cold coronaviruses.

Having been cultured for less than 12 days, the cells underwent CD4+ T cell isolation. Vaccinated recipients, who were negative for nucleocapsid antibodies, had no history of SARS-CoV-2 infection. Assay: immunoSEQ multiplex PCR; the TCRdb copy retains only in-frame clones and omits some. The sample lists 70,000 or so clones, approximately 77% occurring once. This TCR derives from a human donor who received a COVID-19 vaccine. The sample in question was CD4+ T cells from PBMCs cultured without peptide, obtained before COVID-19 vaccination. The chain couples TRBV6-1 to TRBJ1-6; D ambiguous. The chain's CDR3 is CASSEGEVRSPLHF. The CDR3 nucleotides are TGTGCCAGCAGTGAAGGGGAGGTGCGCTCACCCCTCCACTTT.